Below, 10 T cell receptor beta chains from the same sample are listed, as sequenced in a study of blood T cell repertoires in COVID-19. TCRdb keeps only in-frame clones here, not all; method: immunoSEQ multiplex PCR. The sample has approximately 350,000 clones; about 89% are singletons. The material sequenced was peripheral blood. These receptor sequences come from a man aged 40-55 years with acute or convalescent COVID-19.

The V and J genes are TRBV11-2 and TRBJ2-7; unclear D gene. Germline CDR1 is SGHAT and CDR2 is FQNNGV. Trimming took off 6 bases at V and 2 bases at J, with 11 bases between the two ends. The CDR3 runs to 13 residues. The CDR3 sequence is CASSTGSTYEQYF. The CDR3 nucleotides read TGTGCCAGCAGTACCGGGTCGACCTACGAGCAGTACTTC. The full variable domain, completed using reference TRBV11-2 and TRBJ2-7, is EAGVAQSPRYKIIEKRQSVAFWCNPISGHATLYWYQQILGQGPKLLIQFQNNGVVDDSQLPKDRFSAERLKGVDSTLKIQPAKLEDSAVYLCASSTGSTYEQYFGPGTRLTVT.

This clone was found a few times. The genes are TRBV5-1 and TRBJ1-3; no firm D call. CDR3 length: 15 residues. Germline CDR1 reads SGHRS; CDR2 reads YFSETQ. Trimming took 1 base from V and 4 from J, leaving 12 bases between them. CDR3 sequence: CASSLYGERGNTIYF. CDR3 nucleotide sequence: TGCGCCAGCAGCTTGTACGGGGAGAGGGGAAACACCATATATTTT.

The chain is built from TRBV7-2 and TRBJ2-2, with 10 bases matching TRBD1. CDR1 is SGHTA, CDR2 FQGNSA, per germline. The CDR3 contains 17 residues. Unmatched junction bases numbered 10, after V lost 5 bases and J lost 4 bases. CDR3 in amino acids: CASSPPPGTGVTGELFF. The CDR3, as DNA: TGTGCCAGCAGCCCTCCCCCCGGGACAGGGGTCACCGGGGAGCTGTTTTTT.

This clone came up once. V and J are TRBV4-3 and TRBJ1-1, with D maybe TRBD1 (6 bases). The CDR3 spans 13 residues. Germline V CDR1 and CDR2: LGHNA, YSLEER. Trimming pared 0 bases from V and 6 bases from J, leaving 8 bases between. The CDR3 protein is CASSQDYRAEAFF. DNA of the CDR3: TGCGCCAGCAGCCAAGATTACAGGGCTGAAGCTTTCTTT.

The rearrangement joins TRBV9 to TRBJ2-5, with D possibly being TRBD2 (5 bases). V shed 3 bases and J shed 3 bases, with 12 bases lying between them. CDR1 and CDR2 from the germline V gene are SGDLS and YYNGEE. The CDR3 consists of 14 residues. CDR3: CASSESGREETQYF. The CDR3 coding sequence is TGTGCCAGCAGCGAGTCCGGGCGGGAAGAGACCCAGTACTTC.

The gene calls are TRBV28 and TRBJ1-6; TRBD1 is a possible D gene (6 bases). This CDR3 has 16 amino acids. Trimming removed 3 bases at V and 9 bases at J, with 18 bases between. Germline CDR1 reads MDHEN; CDR2 reads SYDVKM. The CDR3 protein is CASSLIRQGLGSPLHF. CDR3 in DNA: TGTGCCAGCAGTTTGATTCGTCAGGGGCTGGGTTCACCCCTCCACTTT.

The rearrangement joins TRBV6-2 or TRBV6-3 to TRBJ1-1; perhaps TRBD1 as D (5 bases). The CDR3 is 12 amino acids. The ends were cut back, 5 bases at V and 4 bases at J, with 8 bases in the middle. Per germline, CDR1 MNHEY and CDR2 SVGEGT. For the CDR3, the DNA is TGTGCCAGCAGTAGGGGACTCACTGAAGCTTTCTTT. As protein: CASSRGLTEAFF.

The chain links TRBV5-1 to TRBJ1-1, with a possible D match to TRBD1 (5 bases). The CDR3 has 15 residues. Trimming stripped 0 bases from V and 0 bases from J, with 9 bases between. Germline-derived CDR1 and CDR2 are SGHRS and YFSETQ. The CDR3 here is CASSLEAGMNTEAFF. CDR3 in DNA: TGCGCCAGCAGCTTGGAGGCAGGGATGAACACTGAAGCTTTCTTT.

The chain is built from TRBV19 and TRBJ2-7; the D gene is possibly TRBD1 (6 bases). Germline V gene lookup returns CDR1 LNHDA and CDR2 SQIVND (reference sequence). The CDR3 is made up of 18 amino acids. V was shortened by 4 bases and J by 2 bases, with 24 bases between the two germline ends. The CDR3 DNA is TGTGCCAGTAGTAAGCGCGCGGGTACGACAGGAGCTACCTACGAGCAGTACTTC. Translation gives CASSKRAGTTGATYEQYF.

The chain couples TRBV5-6 to TRBJ1-2; tentative D call: TRBD1 (5 bases). With 4 bases removed from V and 4 bases from J, the gap between germline ends came to 17 bases. The germline gives CDR1 SGHDT, CDR2 YYEEEE. There are 15 residues in the CDR3. The CDR3 nucleotides are TGTGCCAGCAGCCACATCTCCCTGGGGCGCTATGGCTACACCTTC. This translates into CASSHISLGRYGYTF. Using reference TRBV5-6 and TRBJ1-2 for the parts outside the CDR3, the full variable domain is DAGVTQSPTHLIKTRGQQVTLRCSPKSGHDTVSWYQQALGQGPQFIFQYYEEEERQRGNFPDRFSGHQFPNYSSELNVNALLLGDSALYLCASSHISLGRYGYTFGSGTRLTVV.